A single sample gave rise to the 3 T cell receptor beta chains below, sequenced in a study of cytomegalovirus exposure and HLA in healthy donors. The PCR employed 60 Vbeta primers together with 13 Jbeta primers. Produced via immunoSEQ multiplex PCR; TCRdb's table is partial and in-frame only. The sample carries 110,000 or so clones, under 90% recorded once. Specimen: PBMCs. Receptors were obtained from a woman in her 40s in good health and CMV-seronegative.

This rearrangement joins TRBV27 to TRBJ2-3; 9 bases match TRBD1. The V and J ends lost 6 bases and 3 bases, in that order; junction bases with no gene match: 10. The CDR3 consists of 16 residues. Germline loops: CDR1 MNHEY, CDR2 SMNVEV (reference sequence). This chain's CDR3 is CASRYSGTGLTDTQYF. The CDR3 DNA sequence: TGTGCCAGCAGATACTCCGGGACAGGGTTAACAGATACGCAGTATTTT.

CDR3 sequence reads: CASRVAGGNTGELFF. The CDR3 DNA is TGTGCCAGCAGGGTAGCGGGGGGGAACACCGGGGAGCTGTTTTTT. V is TRBV7-3 and J is TRBJ2-2; 10 nucleotides agree with TRBD2. Germline lookup yields CDR1 SGHTA and CDR2 FQGTGA. The CDR3 has 15 amino acids. The V gene end was trimmed by 6 bases and the J gene end by 1 base; junction bases not matched to a gene: 2.

The chain has TRBV2 and TRBJ2-6, with D maybe TRBD1 (5 bases). Trimming left V 4 bases short and J 1 base short, with 8 bases between. CDR1 is SNHLY, CDR2 FYNNEI, per germline. This CDR3 contains 15 residues. The chain's CDR3 is CASSGDSSGANVLTF. The CDR3 nucleotides read TGTGCCAGCAGTGGAGACAGTTCTGGGGCCAACGTCCTGACTTTC.